This T cell receptor (beta chain) was profiled in a study of blood T cell repertoires in COVID-19. Looking at the study overall: COVID-19 samples, acute and convalescent, were from the United States, Italy and Spain. Nucleic acid was either cDNA or gDNA, and it came from T cells, B-cell-depleted T cells, or PBMCs.

Per the original data handling: Counts of nucleated cells, estimated from reference gene primer amplification, were obtained. Data came from immunoSEQ multiplex PCR; TCRdb stores just in-frame clones and leaves some out. Clone size and the V and J calls come from that table; the DNA yielded D and trimming. The data contain roughly 73,000 clones, 75% to 80% of them seen just once; the ten biggest clones take up about 16%. The germline gives CDR1 MGHDK, CDR2 SYGVNS. J gave up 0 bases and V 1 base, and 6 bases lay outside the gene matches. This CDR3 is built from 18 residues. The source is a human donor in a cohort sampled during active COVID-19. This chain connects TRBV25-1 to TRBJ1-6, with 7 bases fitting TRBD1. Source material: peripheral blood. DNA of the CDR3: TGTGCCAGCAGTGAATGGGACAGTGGGACCTCCTATAATTCACCCCTCCACTTT. The encoded protein is CASSEWDSGTSYNSPLHF.